This TCR beta chain was found in a study of cytomegalovirus exposure and HLA in healthy donors. CDR1 is MNHEY, CDR2 SMNVEV, per germline (reference sequence). V lost 3 bases to trimming and J lost 1 base; unmatched junction nucleotides: 11. This CDR3 is built from 18 residues. For this clone: The antigen remains unidentified.

Notes on the study in general: V- and J-gene trimming in TCR beta was tied to a missense DCLRE1C variant by an analysis performed later. HLA allele associations emerged for about 16,000 TCR beta sequences in a later analysis, at 0.05 false discovery rate. Common viral pathogens were later found to be apparently linked to several of the most significant clusters.

Use of 60 Vbeta and 13 Jbeta primers characterized the PCR. In the source study's methods: Around 76 million unique TCR beta chains, about 12 million shared, were counted in a later analysis. This table comes from immunoSEQ multiplex PCR, and its TCRdb copy is limited to in-frame clones, with some not included. Clone size and the V and J calls come from that table; the DNA yielded D and trimming. The data hold fewer than 350,000 clones, with 70% to 90% observed a single time. The genes are TRBV27 and TRBJ2-5; TRBD2 matches at 10 bases. Sequencing was carried out using PBMCs. The sequence came from a woman younger than 30 in good health and CMV-seronegative. CDR3 DNA: TGTGCCAGCAGTTTGGTGGCTAGCGGGGGAGCCATCCAAGAGACCCAGTACTTC. Residues: CASSLVASGGAIQETQYF.